This T cell receptor (beta chain) was recorded in a study of T-cell reconstitution after alpha-beta-depleted transplantation in children. The library targeted TCRbeta and was prepared with unique molecular identifiers. TCRdb recomputed calls from the PCR reads with MiXCR, one row per CDR3 protein. Among hundreds of thousands of distinct CDR3 sequences, over 10% were seen once, and the ten largest hold 0.79%. This clonotype was found many times. Here the sequenced sample was PBMCs, taken before TCRalphabeta/CD19-depleted stem cell transplant. The source is a girl aged 2 to 10 with congenital amegakaryocytic thrombocytopenia, due to receive a stem cell transplant.

This CDR3 reads CASSLSRQTQETQYF. As DNA, the CDR3 is TGTGCCAGCAGCTTGTCGAGACAGACCCAAGAGACCCAGTACTTC. V gene TRBV5-4 combines with J gene TRBJ2-5, with D perhaps TRBD1 (5 bases). Trimming took 1 base from V and 1 from J, leaving 11 bases between them. CDR3 length: 15 residues. Per germline, CDR1 SGHNT and CDR2 YYREEE (reference sequence).